This entry concerns a single T cell receptor (beta chain). Its specificity is unknown. V was pared by 6 bases and J by 4 bases, with 8 bases of the junction left unmatched. CDR1 and CDR2 from the germline V gene are ENHRY and SYGVKD. This CDR3 is built from 16 residues. 60 Vbeta and 13 Jbeta primers were used in PCR. Clones were sequenced by immunoSEQ multiplex PCR, and TCRdb holds only the in-frame ones, with some missing. The sample lists under 200,000 clones; 65% to 90% were seen once. This sample is part of a study of cytomegalovirus exposure and HLA in healthy donors. Study-wide results and caveats: Among TCR beta chains, those listed as cytomegalovirus-associated numbered some 160.

This chain joins TRBV10-3 and TRBJ2-4, with TRBD2 identical over 11 bases. The receptor comes from a woman aged 50 to 60 in good health and CMV-seronegative. Input material: PBMCs. The CDR3 DNA follows: TGTGCCATCAGCACTAGCGGGAGTGGGAATAAAAACATTCAGTACTTC. Protein sequence: CAISTSGSGNKNIQYF.